The T cell receptor (beta chain) described here comes from a study of response to subunit inactivated influenza vaccine. With 2 bases removed from V and 8 bases from J, the gap between germline ends came to 9 bases. CDR3 length equals 12 residues. The germline CDR1 and CDR2 sequences are DFQATT and SNEGSKA (reference sequence). TCRdb reprocessed the RT-PCR reads with MiXCR, giving one entry per CDR3 protein. There are roughly 700,000 distinct CDR3 sequences in the sample; more than 11% occur only once, and 5.5% to 7% lies in the top ten. The chain carries TRBV20-1 and TRBJ2-2, with D possibly TRBD1 on 5 matching bases. This clonotype originated in a man in his fifties or sixties who received an inactivated influenza vaccine. The starting material was PBMCs from blood, obtained approximately 15 days before vaccination. As DNA, the CDR3 is TGCAGTGCTAGAAACAGGATGGGGGAGCTGTTTTTT. Translation: CSARNRMGELFF.